The clone carrying this TCR beta chain came up a few times. Each diagnosis was grounded in clinical symptoms, serum thyroxine and TRAb, thyroid ultrasound, and orbital computed tomography. The PBMCs were taken from around 9.1 ml of fresh peripheral blood. This sample was taken from a study of T cells in Graves' hyperthyroidism and ophthalmopathy. Researchers took RNA transcripts and amplified the TCR beta CDR3 regions from them. RT-PCR in the first round (using the HTBI primer set) targeted the TCR CDR3. Using its own MiXCR run on the multiplex PCR reads, TCRdb lists one record per CDR3 protein. This table holds approximately 530,000 distinct CDR3 sequences, 15% to 20% found once. The CDR3 runs to 17 residues. The germline V gene encodes CDR1 SGHAT and CDR2 FQNNGV. The germline V and J ends were trimmed by 3 bases and 0 bases, with 15 bases remaining between them.

The sample comprised blood. The chain uses TRBV11-2 and TRBJ2-1; D unresolved. The receptor's source is a woman between 18 and 29 years old with Graves' hyperthyroidism. The CDR3 DNA sequence: TGTGCCAGCAGCTTGACTCTGGGCGTCAGCTCCTACAATGAGCAGTTCTTC. Encoded protein: CASSLTLGVSSYNEQFF. The whole variable domain, filled in from reference TRBV11-2 and TRBJ2-1, reads EAGVAQSPRYKIIEKRQSVAFWCNPISGHATLYWYQQILGQGPKLLIQFQNNGVVDDSQLPKDRFSAERLKGVDSTLKIQPAKLEDSAVYLCASSLTLGVSSYNEQFFGPGTRLTVL.